This T cell receptor (beta chain) was identified in a study of OX40 agonist ivuxolimab in advanced cancers. Trimming removed 5 bases at V and 7 bases at J, with 11 bases between. This CDR3 is built from 13 residues. Germline V CDR1 and CDR2: MNHNY, SVGAGI (reference sequence). Measured with immunoSEQ multiplex PCR; TCRdb has only the in-frame clones, and not every one. The sample lists some 6,500 clones; around 70% were seen once. The chain employs TRBV6-6 and TRBJ2-2; D is uncertain. The receptor's source is an adult with an advanced solid tumor such as melanoma, head and neck, liver or kidney cancer. The specimen comprised CD4+ or CD8+ T cells sorted from blood, sampled in a trial of the OX40 agonist ivuxolimab. The CDR3 here is CASSNYVGGELFF. In DNA form, the CDR3 reads TGTGCCAGCAGTAATTATGTGGGCGGGGAGCTGTTTTTT.